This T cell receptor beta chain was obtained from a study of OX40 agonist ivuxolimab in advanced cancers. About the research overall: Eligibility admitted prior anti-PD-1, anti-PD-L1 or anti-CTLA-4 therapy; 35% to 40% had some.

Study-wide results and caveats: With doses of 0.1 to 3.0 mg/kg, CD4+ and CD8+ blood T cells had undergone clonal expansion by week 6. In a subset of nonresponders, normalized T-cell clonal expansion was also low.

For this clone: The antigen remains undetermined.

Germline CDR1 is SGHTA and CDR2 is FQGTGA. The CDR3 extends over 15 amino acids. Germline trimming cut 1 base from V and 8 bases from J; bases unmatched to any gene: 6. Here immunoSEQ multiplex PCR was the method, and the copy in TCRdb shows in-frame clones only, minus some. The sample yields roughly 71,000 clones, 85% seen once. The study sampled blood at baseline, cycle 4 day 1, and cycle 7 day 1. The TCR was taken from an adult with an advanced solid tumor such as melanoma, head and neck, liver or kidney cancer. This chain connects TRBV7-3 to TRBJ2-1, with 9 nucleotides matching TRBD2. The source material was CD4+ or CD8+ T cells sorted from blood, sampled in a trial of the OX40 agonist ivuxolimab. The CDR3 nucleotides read TGTGCCAGCAGCTTAAGTAGCGGGAGTTTTGATGAGCAGTTCTTC. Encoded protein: CASSLSSGSFDEQFF.